This passage covers 26 T cell receptor beta chains from one sample sequenced in a study of T cells after yellow fever vaccination. From the 5' RACE reads, TCRdb called clonotypes with MiXCR, one entry per CDR3 protein. Of some 260,000 distinct CDR3 sequences detected, approximately 5.2% appear once; the ten largest clones hold roughly 3%. Sequenced here: CD4+ T cells sorted from PBMCs, sampled on the day of the yellow fever booster vaccination. These receptors were taken from a young man who received the YFV17D yellow fever vaccine.

The V and J genes are TRBV15 and TRBJ2-3; the match to TRBD2 covers 11 bases. Germline trimming cut 0 bases from V and 1 base from J; bases unmatched to any gene: 9. This CDR3 comprises 19 residues. CDR1 and CDR2 from the germline V gene are LNHNV and YYDKDF (reference sequence). The CDR3 region is CATSRDKVVAGGRTDTQYF. CDR3 nucleotides: TGTGCCACCAGCAGAGATAAGGTAGTAGCGGGGGGGCGCACAGATACGCAGTATTTT.

This clonotype was recorded at least ten times. The chain carries TRBV7-4 and TRBJ2-7; TRBD1 agrees at 9 bases. V shed 5 bases and J 4 bases; nucleotides not matched to a gene: 12. This CDR3 spans 16 amino acids. In germline, CDR1 is SGHVT, CDR2 SQSDAQ. CDR3 DNA: TGTGCCAGCAGCCAGATTTCCGGGACAGGGTGGTACGAGCAGTACTTC. It yields the protein CASSQISGTGWYEQYF.

The chain couples TRBV15 to TRBJ2-7; TRBD1 or TRBD2 may be the D gene (5 bases each). Trimming removed 5 bases at V and 1 base at J, with 21 bases between. The CDR3 spans 17 residues. In germline, CDR1 is LNHNV, CDR2 YYDKDF (reference sequence). The chain's CDR3 is CATSDYVRDGASYEQYF. The CDR3 DNA follows: TGTGCCACCAGCGACTACGTCAGGGACGGGGCTTCCTACGAGCAGTACTTC.

This clonotype was seen only a few times. The J gene is TRBJ2-6, the V gene TRBV7-3; tentative D call: TRBD1 (5 bases). The CDR3 spans 17 residues. Germline CDR1 reads SGHTA; CDR2 reads FQGTGA. Trimming cost V 7 bases and J 1 base, with 17 bases left between them. The CDR3 DNA sequence: TGTGCCAGCAACCCCGGACACTCCGTTTCTGGGGCCAACGTCCTGACTTTC. Its protein is CASNPGHSVSGANVLTF.

The V gene is TRBV6-5, the J gene TRBJ2-3; 10 positions match TRBD2. The CDR3 spans 16 residues. After removal of 2 bases from V and 1 base from J, the junction contained 3 bases not matched to a gene. CDR1 and CDR2 from the germline V gene are MNHEY and SVGAGI. CDR3 loop: CASSYGSGGRTDTQYF. The CDR3 bases are TGTGCCAGCAGTTACGGTAGCGGGGGGCGCACAGATACGCAGTATTTT.

The sample holds a few counts of this clonotype. The chain carries TRBV6-2 or TRBV6-3 and TRBJ2-3, with D perhaps TRBD2 (6 bases). The V end lost 4 bases, the J end lost 6 bases, and 17 bases lay between the germline ends. This CDR3 is 15 amino acids long. Germline CDR1 is MNHEY and CDR2 is SVGEGT. CDR3 coding DNA: TGTGCCAGCAGTTCGTTTGGGGGGATTGATGATACGCAGTATTTT. Amino acid sequence: CASSSFGGIDDTQYF.

This chain joins TRBV2 and TRBJ1-1; D remains unclear. The V and J ends lost 4 bases and 11 bases respectively, with 11 bases between them. The CDR3 covers 11 residues. CDR1 is SNHLY and CDR2 is FYNNEI in the germline V gene. CDR3 protein: CASSGRSHAFF. CDR3 nucleotide sequence: TGTGCCAGCAGTGGTCGGAGCCATGCTTTCTTT. The whole variable domain, remainder taken from reference TRBV2 and TRBJ1-1, is EPEVTQTPSHQVTQMGQEVILRCVPISNHLYFYWYRQILGQKVEFLVSFYNNEISEKSEIFDDQFSVERPDGSNFTLKIRSTKLEDSAMYFCASSGRSHAFFGQGTRLTVV.

This clonotype was counted a few times. The chain has TRBV5-1 and TRBJ1-2; weak D call: TRBD1 (6 bases). The CDR3 has 15 amino acids. V lost 0 bases to trimming and J lost 4 bases, with 13 bases between them. The germline gives CDR1 SGHRS, CDR2 YFSETQ. Here the CDR3 DNA reads TGCGCCAGCAGCTTGGAGGGGGTCGGACCCTATGGCTACACCTTC. Amino acids: CASSLEGVGPYGYTF.

This clonotype came up a few times. The V call is TRBV4-1, the J call TRBJ2-2; TRBD2 aligns across 13 bases. Losses at the gene ends were 8 bases for V and 13 bases for J; bases not matched to a gene: 7. Germline values: CDR1 MGHRA, CDR2 YSYEKL. The CDR3 extends over 13 amino acids. The CDR3 reads CASGTSGVQRLFF. The CDR3 DNA reads TGCGCCAGCGGGACTAGCGGGGTACAGCGGCTGTTTTTT.

The sample holds many counts of this clonotype. The chain has TRBV29-1 and TRBJ2-3, with 7 bases matching TRBD2. The CDR3 spans 15 residues. Germline V lookup: CDR1 SQVTM, CDR2 ANQGSEA. The V segment lost 2 bases and the J segment 1 base; nucleotides outside the gene matches: 6. The DNA for the CDR3 is TGCAGCGTTGAATCACCGGCGGGGGGCACAGATACGCAGTATTTT. It yields the protein CSVESPAGGTDTQYF.

This clonotype was detected only a few times. The chain combines TRBV7-3 with TRBJ2-1, with D possibly matching TRBD2 (6 bases). CDR1 and CDR2 from the germline V gene are SGHTA and FQGTGA. CDR3 length equals 13 residues. V lost 2 bases and J 9 bases, leaving 11 bases between the germline ends. The CDR3 region is CASSLGTSREQFF. DNA for the CDR3: TGTGCCAGCAGCTTAGGCACTAGCCGTGAGCAGTTCTTC.

This clonotype was found a few times. CDR3 DNA sequence: TGTGCCAGTAGTATAAGGCCGGGGGGTGGGGCCAACGTCCTGACTTTC. Its translation is CASSIRPGGGANVLTF. The chain has TRBV19 and TRBJ2-6; TRBD2 aligns across 7 bases. With 2 bases clipped from V and 3 bases from J, the junction kept 4 bases outside the gene matches. Germline V gene data show CDR1 as LNHDA and CDR2 as SQIVND (reference sequence). The CDR3 extends over 16 amino acids.

This clonotype was counted only a few times. This chain connects TRBV9 to TRBJ2-1; D tentatively fits TRBD1 or TRBD2 (5 bases each). V lost 3 bases and J lost 7, with 8 bases in between. Germline V lookup: CDR1 SGDLS, CDR2 YYNGEE. This CDR3 comprises 12 residues. In DNA form, the CDR3 reads TGTGCCAGCAGCGCGGGACGGAATGAGCAGTTCTTC. This sequence encodes CASSAGRNEQFF.

This chain uses TRBV5-1 with TRBJ1-2; the D gene is possibly TRBD1 (6 bases). Germline lookup yields CDR1 SGHRS and CDR2 YFSETQ. The germline V and J ends were trimmed by 5 bases and 8 bases, with 16 bases remaining between them. The CDR3 extends over 13 amino acids. The CDR3 sequence is CASRQGSGVGYTF. For the CDR3, the DNA is TGCGCCAGCAGACAGGGTAGTGGTGTAGGCTACACCTTC. The full variable domain, completed using reference TRBV5-1 and TRBJ1-2, is KAGVTQTPRYLIKTRGQQVTLSCSPISGHRSVSWYQQTPGQGLQFLFEYFSETQRNKGNFPGRFSGRQFSNSRSEMNVSTLELGDSALYLCASRQGSGVGYTFGSGTRLTVV.

This clonotype was found a few times. V is TRBV5-5 and J is TRBJ1-6, with D possibly matching TRBD1 (5 bases). Deletions cut 1 base from V and 9 bases from J, with 11 bases between. The germline V gene encodes CDR1 SGHKS and CDR2 YYEKEE (reference sequence). The CDR3 runs 14 residues. CDR3 sequence: CASSLYEGSSPLHF. The CDR3 nucleotides are TGTGCCAGCAGCTTGTACGAGGGGAGTTCACCCCTCCACTTT. Supplemented by reference TRBV5-5 and TRBJ1-6, the full variable domain reads DAGVTQSPTHLIKTRGQQVTLRCSPISGHKSVSWYQQVLGQGPQFIFQYYEKEERGRGNFPDRFSARQFPNYSSELNVNALLLGDSALYLCASSLYEGSSPLHFGNGTRLTVT.

The genes are TRBV6-6 and TRBJ2-7, with D possibly being TRBD1 (5 bases). Trimming took 2 bases from V and 4 from J, leaving 9 bases between them. The CDR3 has 13 amino acids. Germline lookup yields CDR1 MNHNY and CDR2 SVGAGI (reference sequence). CDR3 nucleotide sequence: TGTGCCAGCAGTTACGACAGAGGATACGAGCAGTACGTC. The encoded protein is CASSYDRGYEQYV.

The genes are TRBV20-1 and TRBJ1-1; D unclear. Germline-derived CDR1 and CDR2 are DFQATT and SNEGSKA (reference sequence). Trimming shortened V by 3 bases and J by 3 bases, and 14 bases separated the two germline ends. The CDR3 spans 14 residues. This CDR3 reads CSASDGPGDTEAFF. CDR3 sequence (DNA): TGCAGTGCTAGTGACGGCCCCGGGGACACTGAAGCTTTCTTT.

The chain links TRBV12-3 or TRBV12-4 to TRBJ2-1, with TRBD1 identical over 8 bases. With 5 bases clipped from V and 5 bases from J, the junction kept 8 bases outside the gene matches. The CDR3 consists of 15 residues. The CDR3 nucleotides read TGTGCCAGCAGTCGTCTACAGGGGGGCGACAATGAGCAGTTCTTC. Residues: CASSRLQGGDNEQFF.

The chain combines TRBV3-1 with TRBJ1-6; D gene uncertain. This CDR3 has 16 residues. Germline CDR1 reads LGHDT; CDR2 reads YNNKEL (reference sequence). V was pared by 0 bases and J by 11 bases, with 17 bases between. For the CDR3, the DNA is TGTGCCAGCAGCCAAGATCTGCGGGCAGGCTGGCCACCCCTCCACTTT. This translates into CASSQDLRAGWPPLHF.

This clonotype was seen only a few times. This chain connects TRBV6-2 or TRBV6-3 to TRBJ2-5; 10 bases fit TRBD2. V lost 8 bases and J lost 2; bases outside the gene matches: 8. The CDR3 totals 15 residues. CDR1 MNHEY and CDR2 SVGEGT come from the germline V gene. CDR3 sequence (DNA): TGTGCCAGCGCTTTGACTAGCGGGTTTCAAGAGACCCAGTACTTC. Its translation: CASALTSGFQETQYF.

This clonotype was observed a handful of times. V and J are TRBV6-2 or TRBV6-3 and TRBJ1-5, with TRBD1 identical over 10 bases. This CDR3 comprises 15 residues. Germline V gene data show CDR1 as MNHEY and CDR2 as SVGEGT. The junction had 8 bases not matched to a gene; V was cut back by 5 bases and J by 7 bases. Here the CDR3 reads CASSASGTGVQPQHF. The CDR3 DNA is TGTGCCAGCAGTGCCTCCGGGACAGGGGTGCAGCCCCAGCATTTT.

This clonotype was picked up a small number of times. V is TRBV18 and J is TRBJ1-2; D is undetermined. V lost 4 bases and J lost 2, with 8 bases in between. The CDR3 is 13 residues long. CDR1 is KGHSH and CDR2 is LQKENI in the germline V gene. The CDR3 sequence is CASSLDENYGYTF. In DNA form, the CDR3 reads TGTGCCAGCTCACTCGACGAAAACTATGGCTACACCTTC.

This clonotype was counted ten times or more. Sequence at one end of the junction differs from germline and may be a read error. The chain is built from TRBV7-3 and TRBJ2-2; 8 nucleotides match TRBD2. Germline CDR1 is SGHTA and CDR2 is FQGTGA. The CDR3 consists of 11 residues. CDR3 in amino acids: CASSSGGVLFF. The DNA of the CDR3 is TGTGCCAGCAGCTCGGGAGGGGTGCTGTTTTTT.

The chain recombines TRBV4-1 with TRBJ2-5, with a tentative D call TRBD1 (6 bases). The CDR3 is made up of 11 amino acids. The V gene lost 9 bases and the J gene lost 5 bases, with 10 bases spanning the gap. Germline CDR1 reads MGHRA; CDR2 reads YSYEKL. CDR3 in amino acids: CARKQGETQYF. The CDR3 nucleotides read TGCGCCAGAAAGCAGGGGGAGACCCAGTACTTC.

The chain has TRBV5-1 and TRBJ1-1; maybe TRBD1 (5 bases). Germline values: CDR1 SGHRS, CDR2 YFSETQ. Trimming removed 1 base at V and 8 bases at J, with 12 bases between. The CDR3 covers 13 residues. The chain's CDR3 is CASSLYRGQEAFF. The CDR3 DNA is TGCGCCAGCAGCTTGTATAGGGGCCAGGAAGCTTTCTTT.

Ten or more counts support this clonotype. V usage is TRBV29-1 and J usage is TRBJ2-5, with D possibly matching TRBD1 (6 bases). The germline V and J ends were trimmed by 4 bases and 0 bases, with 12 bases remaining between them. This CDR3 spans 14 amino acids. In germline, CDR1 is SQVTM, CDR2 ANQGSEA. CDR3 coding DNA: TGCAGCGTTGCACCGGGACATAACCAAGAGACCCAGTACTTC. Encoded protein: CSVAPGHNQETQYF.